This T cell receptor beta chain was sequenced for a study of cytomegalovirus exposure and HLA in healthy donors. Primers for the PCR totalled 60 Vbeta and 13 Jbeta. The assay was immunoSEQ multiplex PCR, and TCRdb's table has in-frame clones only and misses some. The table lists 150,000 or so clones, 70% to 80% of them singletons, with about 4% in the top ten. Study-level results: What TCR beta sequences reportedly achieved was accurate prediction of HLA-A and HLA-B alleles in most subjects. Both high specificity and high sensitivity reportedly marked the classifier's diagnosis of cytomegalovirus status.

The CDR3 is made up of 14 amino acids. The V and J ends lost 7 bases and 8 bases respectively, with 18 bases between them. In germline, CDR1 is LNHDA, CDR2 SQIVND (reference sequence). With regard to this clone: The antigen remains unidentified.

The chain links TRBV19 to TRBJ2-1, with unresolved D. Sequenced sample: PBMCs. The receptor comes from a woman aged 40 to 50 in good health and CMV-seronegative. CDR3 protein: CASTLNGYSDEQFF. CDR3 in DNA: TGTGCCAGTACTCTGAACGGGTACTCGGATGAGCAGTTCTTC.